These 24 T cell receptor beta chains share one sample of origin, sequenced in a study of cytomegalovirus exposure and HLA in healthy donors. The PCR made use of 60 Vbeta and 13 Jbeta primers. The assay was immunoSEQ multiplex PCR, and TCRdb's table has in-frame clones only and misses some. This sample yields some 170,000 clones, of which around 88% are seen a single time; around 0.85% belongs to the top ten. Input material: PBMCs. These receptors came from a woman aged 25 to 39 in good health and CMV-seronegative.

This rearrangement joins TRBV7-2 to TRBJ1-5; a weak D match, TRBD1 (5 bases). The CDR3 is 14 amino acids. The V gene's germline CDR1 is SGHTA and CDR2 FQGNSA. V lost 8 bases to trimming and J lost 7 bases, with 18 bases between them. The CDR3 region has the DNA TGTGCCAGCGCCCCTCGGGGGGGGGACCAGCCCCAGCATTTT. Protein product: CASAPRGGDQPQHF. The full variable domain, completed using reference TRBV7-2 and TRBJ1-5, is GAGVSQSPSNKVTEKGKDVELRCDPISGHTALYWYRQSLGQGLEFLIYFQGNSAPDKSGLPSDRFSAERTGGSVSTLTIQRTQQEDSAVYLCASAPRGGDQPQHFGDGTRLSIL.

This chain joins TRBV10-3 and TRBJ2-5, with D tentatively TRBD1 (6 bases). The better agreement between TRBJ2-7 and the DNA end casts doubt on the J call. This CDR3 spans 15 amino acids. Germline V CDR1 and CDR2: ENHRY, SYGVKD. CDR3 sequence (DNA): TGTGCCATCAGTGAATTTCAGGGGACATCATACGAGCAGTACTTC. Translation: CAISEFQGTSYEQYF.

This clone was counted only a few times. This chain connects TRBV10-3 to TRBJ1-2; 10 positions match TRBD1. V was pared by 6 bases and J by 5 bases, with 6 bases of the junction left unmatched. Germline V gene sequence: CDR1 ENHRY, CDR2 SYGVKD. The CDR3 is 14 amino acids. CDR3 sequence: CAIRGTGVRYGYTF. CDR3 nucleotides: TGTGCCATCAGGGGGACAGGGGTGCGATATGGCTACACCTTC.

This clone turned up a few times. This chain joins TRBV2 and TRBJ2-1; 10 positions match TRBD1. The V gene end was trimmed by 4 bases and the J gene end by 14 bases; junction bases not matched to a gene: 11. The CDR3 runs 14 residues. Germline V gene lookup returns CDR1 SNHLY and CDR2 FYNNEI. CDR3 nucleotide sequence: TGTGCCAGCAGTGTTACCCCGGGACAGGGGTGGGAGTTCTTC. This sequence encodes CASSVTPGQGWEFF.

This sequence joins TRBV29-1 and TRBJ2-7; 7 positions match TRBD1. Germline V lookup: CDR1 SQVTM, CDR2 ANQGSEA. After removal of 0 bases from V and 3 bases from J, the junction contained 14 bases not matched to a gene. The length of the CDR3 is 17 residues. The chain's CDR3 is CSVEETPSRGLLYEQYF. The CDR3 DNA reads as TGCAGCGTTGAAGAAACCCCCTCAAGGGGGCTCCTCTACGAGCAGTACTTC.

The chain carries TRBV2 and TRBJ2-4; 7 positions match TRBD2. The CDR3 is 15 amino acids. Germline CDR1 is SNHLY and CDR2 is FYNNEI. The trim removed 6 bases at V and 4 bases at J, leaving 9 bases unmatched. CDR3 sequence (DNA): TGTGCCAGCAGGGCGAGCGGGGCCACAAAAAACATTCAGTACTTC. It specifies CASRASGATKNIQYF.

This chain links TRBV29-1 with TRBJ2-2; D unresolved. The ends were cut back, 3 bases at V and 4 bases at J, with 6 bases in the middle. CDR1 is SQVTM and CDR2 is ANQGSEA in the germline V gene. The CDR3 totals 12 residues. The CDR3 reads CSVDPGTGELFF. The CDR3 region has the DNA TGCAGCGTTGATCCGGGCACCGGGGAGCTGTTTTTT.

The rearrangement uses TRBV2 and TRBJ2-1; 10 bases align to TRBD1. Germline loops: CDR1 SNHLY, CDR2 FYNNEI. The CDR3 covers 12 residues. V was pared by 6 bases and J by 10 bases, with 3 bases of the junction left unmatched. The CDR3 here is CASRTGGREQFF. CDR3 coding DNA: TGTGCCAGCAGGACAGGGGGCCGGGAGCAGTTCTTC.

The chain is built from TRBV30 and TRBJ2-5; perhaps TRBD1 as D (6 bases). The J call may be incorrect, as the DNA end agrees better with TRBJ2-7. From germline, CDR1 is GTSNPN and CDR2 SVGIG (reference sequence). This CDR3 comprises 13 residues. The CDR3 is CAWRQGLFYEQYF. CDR3 sequence (DNA): TGTGCCTGGAGACAGGGATTATTCTACGAGCAGTACTTC.

This clone was seen only once. V and J are TRBV4-1 and TRBJ2-7, with D tentatively TRBD2 (5 bases). Trimming stripped 0 bases from V and 7 bases from J, with 13 bases between. The CDR3 is 14 residues long. Germline V gene sequence: CDR1 MGHRA, CDR2 YSYEKL. The CDR3 region has the DNA TGCGCCAGCAGCCAAGAAGGTGGAAGAGGGGAGCAGTACTTC. Translation gives CASSQEGGRGEQYF.

The DNA for the CDR3 is TGCGCCAGCAGCTTGGGTGGCGGGGAGCAAGAGACCCAGTACTTC. Its protein is CASSLGGGEQETQYF. V usage is TRBV5-1 and J usage is TRBJ2-5; the D gene is possibly TRBD2 (6 bases). There are 15 residues in the CDR3. V was clipped by 0 bases and J by 2 bases, with 11 bases between them. The germline V gene encodes CDR1 SGHRS and CDR2 YFSETQ.

The J gene is TRBJ1-1, the V gene TRBV9; 9 bases agree with TRBD1. Germline loops: CDR1 SGDLS, CDR2 YYNGEE. The CDR3 is 16 residues long. The ends lost 0 bases at V and 4 bases at J; junction bases unmatched: 7. Here the CDR3 DNA reads TGTGCCAGCAGCGTAGCTACAGGGGGCTTGGGCACTGAAGCTTTCTTT. It is translated as CASSVATGGLGTEAFF. The whole variable domain, remainder taken from reference TRBV9 and TRBJ1-1, is DSGVTQTPKHLITATGQRVTLRCSPRSGDLSVYWYQQSLDQGLQFLIQYYNGEERAKGNILERFSAQQFPDLHSELNLSSLELGDSALYFCASSVATGGLGTEAFFGQGTRLTVV.

The rearrangement joins TRBV5-1 to TRBJ1-1; TRBD1 agrees at 9 bases. Trimming removed 8 bases from V and 1 base from J; junction bases left unmatched: 18. CDR3 length: 18 residues. Germline values: CDR1 SGHRS, CDR2 YFSETQ. In DNA form, the CDR3 reads TGCGCCAGTCGACCACTATTCCGGGACAGGGAAACGAACACTGAAGCTTTCTTT. Amino acid sequence: CASRPLFRDRETNTEAFF.

V usage is TRBV7-2 and J usage is TRBJ2-6, with D unresolved. There are 15 residues in the CDR3. Per germline, CDR1 SGHTA and CDR2 FQGNSA. V lost 3 bases and J 4 bases, leaving 10 bases between the germline ends. Written as DNA, the CDR3 is TGTGCCAGCAGCTTCGGCGGTGGAGGGGCCAACGTCCTGACTTTC. It is translated as CASSFGGGGANVLTF. The variable domain in full, with the rest retrieved from reference TRBV7-2 and TRBJ2-6, is GAGVSQSPSNKVTEKGKDVELRCDPISGHTALYWYRQSLGQGLEFLIYFQGNSAPDKSGLPSDRFSAERTGGSVSTLTIQRTQQEDSAVYLCASSFGGGGANVLTFGAGSRLTVL.

Here the CDR3 DNA reads TGCGCCAGCAGCCAAGCAGGGGCGGGCACCTACGAGCAGTACTTC. It is translated as CASSQAGAGTYEQYF. This sequence joins TRBV4-3 and TRBJ2-7; TRBD1 is a possible D gene (6 bases). There are 15 residues in the CDR3. The germline V and J ends were trimmed by 1 base and 2 bases, with 12 bases remaining between them. The germline V gene has CDR1 LGHNA and CDR2 YSLEER.

The chain has TRBV19 and TRBJ2-1, with 7 positions matching TRBD1. This CDR3 is built from 15 residues. Germline CDR1 LNHDA, CDR2 SQIVND (reference sequence). Unmatched junction bases numbered 5, after V lost 4 bases and J lost 2 bases. CDR3: CASSTDRATYNEQFF. In DNA form, the CDR3 reads TGTGCCAGTAGTACCGACAGGGCTACCTACAATGAGCAGTTCTTC.

The rearrangement uses TRBV5-1 and TRBJ1-4, with D perhaps TRBD1 (6 bases). This CDR3 has 16 amino acids. V was cut by 0 bases and J by 5 bases, with 14 bases left in between. Per the germline V gene, CDR1 is SGHRS and CDR2 is YFSETQ. This CDR3 is CASSLAYDRSNEKLFF. CDR3 DNA sequence: TGCGCCAGCAGCTTGGCCTATGACAGGTCAAATGAAAAACTGTTTTTT.

V and J are TRBV18 and TRBJ2-7, with 12 bases that match TRBD1. CDR1 is KGHSH and CDR2 is LQKENI in the germline V gene. The V gene end was trimmed by 3 bases and the J gene end by 6 bases; junction bases not matched to a gene: 3. The CDR3 is 14 residues long. Here the CDR3 DNA reads TGTGCCAGCTCACCCGGGACAGGGGGCGGCGAGCAGTACTTC. It codes for CASSPGTGGGEQYF.

This rearrangement joins TRBV6-5 to TRBJ2-7; 8 bases agree with TRBD2. The junction had 4 bases not matched to a gene; V was cut back by 0 bases and J by 6 bases. Germline V gene lookup returns CDR1 MNHEY and CDR2 SVGAGI. The CDR3 is made up of 14 amino acids. CDR3 coding DNA: TGTGCCAGCAGTTACTCAACGAGCGGGAGCGAGCAGTACTTC. This encodes CASSYSTSGSEQYF.

In DNA, the CDR3 is TGTGCCAGCACCCTTGGACAGATGAACACTGAAGCTTTCTTT. It codes for CASTLGQMNTEAFF. The V and J genes are TRBV6-1 and TRBJ1-1; D possibly corresponds to TRBD1 (6 bases). Trimming shortened V by 7 bases and J by 0 bases, and 12 bases separated the two germline ends. The CDR3 is made up of 14 amino acids. Germline CDR1 is MNHNS and CDR2 is SASEGT.

The CDR3 is CASSSRQGLYEQYF. Written as DNA, the CDR3 is TGCGCCAGCAGCAGTAGGCAGGGCTTATACGAGCAGTACTTC. The chain employs TRBV5-1 and TRBJ2-7, with D perhaps matching TRBD1 (5 bases). The CDR3 is made up of 14 amino acids. V was pared by 4 bases and J by 4 bases, with 15 bases between. Germline lookup yields CDR1 SGHRS and CDR2 YFSETQ.

The chain joins TRBV5-1 to TRBJ2-7; weak D call: TRBD1 (5 bases). The CDR3 is 15 amino acids. The germline V gene has CDR1 SGHRS and CDR2 YFSETQ. V lost 0 bases and J lost 2, with 12 bases in between. The CDR3 coding sequence is TGCGCCAGCAGCTTGGAAGGGGTCCGCACCTACGAGCAGTACTTC. It yields the protein CASSLEGVRTYEQYF.

V usage is TRBV7-6 and J usage is TRBJ2-7; D is possibly TRBD1 (6 bases). The CDR3 has 12 residues. The germline V gene encodes CDR1 SGHVS and CDR2 FNYEAQ. V gave up 1 base and J gave up 6 bases, with 7 bases separating them. The CDR3 DNA follows: TGTGCCAGCAGCTTAGGACAGGCCGAGCAGTACTTC. As protein: CASSLGQAEQYF.

This clone was picked up one time. The rearrangement links TRBV10-1 to TRBJ1-4, with 10 nucleotides matching TRBD1. This CDR3 has 14 amino acids. J was trimmed by 4 bases and V by 8 bases; bases with no gene match: 4. In germline, CDR1 is WNHNN, CDR2 SYGVQD (reference sequence). The CDR3 bases are TGCGCCAGCTTCAGGACAGGGGGTAATGAAAAACTGTTTTTT. Its protein product is CASFRTGGNEKLFF.